Presented here are 16 T cell receptor beta chains from one specimen sequenced in a study of T cell responses to AZD1222 COVID-19 vaccine. Only in-frame clones appear in the TCRdb table, and some are missing; sequencing was by immunoSEQ multiplex PCR. Of around 97,000 clones detected, roughly 87% appear once; the ten largest clones hold about 5%. The sequences come from peripheral blood, collected on day 0 of AZD1222 vaccination. The receptors shown here come from an adult in good health.

This sequence joins TRBV6-5 and TRBJ2-2; TRBD2 aligns across 10 bases. Per the germline V gene, CDR1 is MNHEY and CDR2 is SVGAGI. With V trimmed by 4 bases and J by 7 bases, 6 bases remained unmatched. The CDR3 sequence is 15 residues long. The CDR3 region is CASSSSGGAVGELFF. CDR3 coding DNA: TGTGCCAGCAGTTCCAGCGGGGGGGCCGTCGGGGAGCTGTTTTTT.

Of note for this clone: The sample has other DNA sequences that encode this CDR3 too. V is TRBV27 and J is TRBJ1-1, with no clear D. V was trimmed by 3 bases and J by 1 base, leaving 6 bases between them. Germline V gives CDR1 MNHEY, CDR2 SMNVEV (reference sequence). The CDR3 extends over 13 amino acids. DNA of the CDR3: TGTGCCAGCAGTTTGTCCAGGAACACTGAAGCTTTCTTT. It encodes CASSLSRNTEAFF.

This chain links TRBV2 with TRBJ2-2, with D maybe TRBD2 (6 bases). This CDR3 spans 14 amino acids. Germline V gives CDR1 SNHLY, CDR2 FYNNEI. With 2 bases removed from V and 5 bases from J, the gap between germline ends came to 9 bases. The CDR3, as DNA: TGTGCCAGCAGTGAATTGCGGGGAACCGGGGAGCTGTTTTTT. This gives the protein CASSELRGTGELFF.

J is TRBJ1-4 and V is TRBV9, with 9 nucleotides matching TRBD1. V lost 4 bases and J lost 7; bases outside the gene matches: 5. This CDR3 contains 14 residues. CDR1 is SGDLS, CDR2 YYNGEE, per germline. CDR3 nucleotides: TGTGCCAGCAGCTCAGGGACAGGGACTGAAAAACTGTTTTTT. The encoded protein is CASSSGTGTEKLFF. Full variable domain (missing parts from reference TRBV9 and TRBJ1-4): DSGVTQTPKHLITATGQRVTLRCSPRSGDLSVYWYQQSLDQGLQFLIQYYNGEERAKGNILERFSAQQFPDLHSELNLSSLELGDSALYFCASSSGTGTEKLFFGSGTQLSVL.

This clone showed up just once. The V call is TRBV19, the J call TRBJ2-5, with 10 bases identical to TRBD2. With 3 bases clipped from V and 4 bases from J, the junction kept 5 bases outside the gene matches. The CDR3 length is 15 residues. Germline CDR1 LNHDA, CDR2 SQIVND (reference sequence). The CDR3 DNA follows: TGTGCCAGTAGTATCAGCGGGGGGGAGACAGAGACCCAGTACTTC. Its protein is CASSISGGETETQYF.

The chain's CDR3 is CASSPDRGLGGNTIYF. The CDR3 DNA sequence: TGTGCCAGCAGTCCGGACAGGGGGTTGGGTGGAAACACCATATATTTT. V usage is TRBV27 and J usage is TRBJ1-3, with 10 bases lining up with TRBD1. The CDR3 covers 16 residues. Germline CDR1 reads MNHEY; CDR2 reads SMNVEV (reference sequence). With V trimmed by 5 bases and J by 3 bases, 7 bases remained unmatched.

The chain employs TRBV3-1 (or the pseudogene TRBV3-2) and TRBJ2-7; D may be TRBD1 (6 bases). Between the trimmed V and J ends, which lost 3 bases and 2 bases, there was a span of 17 bases. Germline lookup yields CDR1 LGHDT and CDR2 YNNKEL (reference sequence). This CDR3 is 16 amino acids long. The CDR3 DNA reads TGTGCCAGCAGCCAGCGACCGGGACACTACGCCTACGAGCAGTACTTC. Protein product: CASSQRPGHYAYEQYF.

The genes are TRBV3-1 (or the pseudogene TRBV3-2) and TRBJ2-5; D might be TRBD2 (5 bases). V was cut by 4 bases and J by 5 bases, with 23 bases left in between. Germline V CDR1 and CDR2: LGHDT, YNNKEL (reference sequence). The CDR3 has 17 residues. The CDR3 region has the DNA TGTGCCAGCAGCCCCCGTGGTAGCGCCCGGGCAAGGGAGACCCAGTACTTC. It is translated as CASSPRGSARARETQYF.

The chain has TRBV27 and TRBJ2-7; 8 bases fit TRBD1. Germline V gene sequence: CDR1 MNHEY, CDR2 SMNVEV (reference sequence). There are 14 residues in the CDR3. The V and J ends lost 8 bases and 2 bases, in that order; junction bases with no gene match: 8. The DNA of the CDR3 is TGTGCCAGCGGACCCGGGACAGGAACCTACGAGCAGTACTTC. Residues: CASGPGTGTYEQYF.

The chain recombines TRBV6-6 with TRBJ2-2, with 10 positions matching TRBD1. V lost 7 bases to trimming and J lost 6 bases; unmatched junction nucleotides: 5. Germline CDR1 is MNHNY and CDR2 is SVGAGI (reference sequence). The CDR3 has 14 amino acids. CDR3 sequence (DNA): TGTGCCAGCACGACAGGGGGCTTATCCGGGGAGCTGTTTTTT. It is translated as CASTTGGLSGELFF.

The chain employs TRBV6-5 and TRBJ1-1, with D possibly TRBD1 on 6 matching bases. The V gene lost 6 bases and the J gene lost 0 bases, with 11 bases spanning the gap. Germline lookup yields CDR1 MNHEY and CDR2 SVGAGI. This CDR3 contains 14 residues. The CDR3 DNA sequence: TGTGCCAGCAGCTTACAGGGTTTGAACACTGAAGCTTTCTTT. Translating it yields CASSLQGLNTEAFF.

The V call is TRBV7-3, the J call TRBJ1-1; possible D gene TRBD1, 5 bases. This CDR3 has 13 residues. CDR1 and CDR2 (germline): SGHTA, FQGTGA. V was shortened by 2 bases and J by 4 bases, with 8 bases between the two germline ends. CDR3 DNA: TGTGCCAGCAGCTTATCAGGGTTCACTGAAGCTTTCTTT. It codes for CASSLSGFTEAFF.

This clone was picked up one time. The chain couples TRBV7-9 to TRBJ2-3, with a weak D call TRBD1 (6 bases). Germline CDR1 is SEHNR and CDR2 is FQNEAQ (reference sequence). The CDR3 is made up of 11 amino acids. V was clipped by 6 bases and J by 10 bases, with 11 bases between them. As DNA, the CDR3 is TGTGCCAGCAGGGGGGCAGGGGCGCAGTATTTT. Its protein is CASRGAGAQYF.

This clone was seen a single time. The CDR3 DNA reads as TGTGCCAGCAGTCTGGGGGCTAACTATGGCTACACCTTC. Translation gives CASSLGANYGYTF. The chain has TRBV6-6 and TRBJ1-2; a weak D match, TRBD1 (5 bases). Trimming left V 5 bases short and J 0 bases short, with 7 bases between. The germline V gene encodes CDR1 MNHNY and CDR2 SVGAGI (reference sequence). This CDR3 contains 13 residues.

The J gene is TRBJ1-5, the V gene TRBV10-1; no definite D call. Germline lookup yields CDR1 WNHNN and CDR2 SYGVQD (reference sequence). V was clipped by 6 bases and J by 4 bases, with 10 bases between them. The CDR3 runs to 13 residues. CDR3 sequence: CASSGGKNQPQHF. CDR3 in DNA: TGCGCCAGCAGCGGCGGAAAAAATCAGCCCCAGCATTTT.

This clone was found once. The J gene is TRBJ1-2, the V gene TRBV6-5; weak D call: TRBD1 (5 bases). Trimming left V 2 bases short and J 5 bases short, with 9 bases between. The V gene's germline CDR1 is MNHEY and CDR2 SVGAGI. The CDR3 covers 13 residues. The CDR3 sequence: CASSYDSSYGYTF. CDR3 nucleotides: TGTGCCAGCAGTTACGACAGTAGTTATGGCTACACCTTC.